Sequencing of this TCR beta chain was carried out in a study of blood T cell repertoires in COVID-19. Study as a whole: Sources were T cells, B-cell-depleted T cells, or PBMCs; the material itself was cDNA or gDNA.

The repertoire was sequenced with immunoSEQ multiplex PCR; TCRdb's copy has only in-frame clones and lacks some. Seen here are a few hundred thousand clones, more than 75% observed once, and the top ten hold around 3%. This CDR3 comprises 15 residues. Trimming took 1 base from V and 4 from J; bases not matched to a gene: 2. CDR1 is SEHNR, CDR2 FQNEAQ, per germline (reference sequence). Allocation to cohorts depended on clinical history reported by the participants. The receptor comes from a woman aged 25 to 45 who had recovered from COVID-19. The material sequenced was PBMCs or T cells enriched from blood (not recorded which). The V gene is TRBV7-9, the J gene TRBJ2-3, with 10 bases fitting TRBD1. CDR3 sequence (DNA): TGTGCCAGCAGCTTAGGACAGGGGGCGCCAGATACGCAGTATTTT. It codes for CASSLGQGAPDTQYF.